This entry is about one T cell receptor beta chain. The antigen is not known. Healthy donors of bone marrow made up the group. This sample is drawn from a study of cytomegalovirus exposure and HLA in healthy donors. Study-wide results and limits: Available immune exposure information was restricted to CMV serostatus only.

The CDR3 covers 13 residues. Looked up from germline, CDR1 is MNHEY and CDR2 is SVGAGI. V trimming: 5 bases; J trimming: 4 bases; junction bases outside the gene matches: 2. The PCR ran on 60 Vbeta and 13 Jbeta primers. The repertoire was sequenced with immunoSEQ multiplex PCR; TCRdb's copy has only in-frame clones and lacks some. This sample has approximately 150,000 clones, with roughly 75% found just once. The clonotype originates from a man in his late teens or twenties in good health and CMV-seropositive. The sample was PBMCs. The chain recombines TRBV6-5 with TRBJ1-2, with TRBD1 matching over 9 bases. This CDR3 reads CASSGDRVYGYTF. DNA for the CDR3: TGTGCCAGCAGTGGGGACAGGGTCTATGGCTACACCTTC.